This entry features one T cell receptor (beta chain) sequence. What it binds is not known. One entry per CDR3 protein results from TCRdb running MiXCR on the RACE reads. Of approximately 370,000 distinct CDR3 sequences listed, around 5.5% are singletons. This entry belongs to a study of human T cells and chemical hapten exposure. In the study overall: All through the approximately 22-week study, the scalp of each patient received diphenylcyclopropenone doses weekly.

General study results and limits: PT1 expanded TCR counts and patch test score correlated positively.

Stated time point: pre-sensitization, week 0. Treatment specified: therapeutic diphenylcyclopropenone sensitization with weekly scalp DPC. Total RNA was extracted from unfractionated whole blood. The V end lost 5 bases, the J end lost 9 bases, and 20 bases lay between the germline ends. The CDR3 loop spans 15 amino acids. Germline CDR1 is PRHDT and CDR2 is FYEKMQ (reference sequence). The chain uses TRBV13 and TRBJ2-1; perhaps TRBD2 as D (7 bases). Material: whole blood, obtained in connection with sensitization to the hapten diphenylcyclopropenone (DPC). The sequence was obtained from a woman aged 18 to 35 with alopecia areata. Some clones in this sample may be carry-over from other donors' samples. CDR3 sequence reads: CASSTGRGPAGEQFF. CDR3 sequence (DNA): TGTGCCAGCAGCACCGGGCGGGGGCCGGCCGGTGAGCAGTTCTTC.